This is a list of T cell receptor beta chains from one sample in a study of T cells in Graves' hyperthyroidism and ophthalmopathy. TCRdb independently ran MiXCR on the multiplex PCR reads; one entry per CDR3 protein. In the table there are over 400,000 distinct CDR3 sequences, approximately 23% of which are singletons. Input material: blood. These receptors were obtained from a woman in her sixties or seventies with Graves' ophthalmopathy. The CDR3 runs from the conserved cysteine through the conserved F or W. The D gene is left open where the match is weak.

v_gene	d_gene	j_gene	CDR3aa
TRBV6-1	NA	TRBJ1-2	CASSLVSWGYTF
TRBV19	NA	TRBJ1-6	CASSTEEFRPPLHF
TRBV15	TRBD1	TRBJ2-7	CATGTGQGGFYEQYF
TRBV7-8	TRBD1	TRBJ1-3	CASSLVNRGHGNTIYF
TRBV2	TRBD2	TRBJ2-3	CASMARLAGGWSTDTQYF
TRBV19	NA	TRBJ1-1	CASTSPGWNTEAFF
TRBV29-1	NA	TRBJ1-2	CSVLFGDNAMSGYTF
TRBV9	TRBD2	TRBJ2-7	CASTSGSESYEQYF
TRBV19	TRBD1	TRBJ1-2	CASSKGTKGGNGYTF
TRBV5-4	TRBD2	TRBJ2-5	CASSFGLAKTQYF
TRBV12-3/TRBV12-4	TRBD1	TRBJ2-1	CASRKDRVSYNEQFF
TRBV12-3/TRBV12-4	NA	TRBJ1-2	CASSLGRSGYGYTF
TRBV5-1	NA	TRBJ2-5	CASSLGSRHQGTSLGETQYF
TRBV6-4	NA	TRBJ2-5	CASSPPRVRSQETQYF
TRBV2	NA	TRBJ2-2	CASSETVVGELFF
TRBV4-2	NA	TRBJ2-7	CASSPGVGSYEQYF
TRBV6-1	TRBD1	TRBJ2-7	CASSPRDRGRYEQYF
TRBV5-6	NA	TRBJ2-5	CASSLGAGAETQYF
TRBV9	TRBD2	TRBJ2-3	CASSVAPSGGTDTQYF
TRBV30	TRBD1	TRBJ2-4	CAWTRTGNPRPIAKNIQYF
TRBV14	TRBD2	TRBJ2-5	CASSRWGLGFLETQYF
TRBV28	NA	TRBJ1-5	CASSLIRENSNQPQHF
TRBV29-1	NA	TRBJ2-7	CSVIHVGYEQYF
TRBV27	NA	TRBJ2-4	CASSFGPGTNIQYF
TRBV5-1	TRBD2	TRBJ2-3	CASSLASAGGSDTQYF
TRBV13	NA	TRBJ2-7	CASSVAVEGEQYF
TRBV5-5	TRBD2	TRBJ2-2	CASSLTSGANTGELFF
TRBV20-1	NA	TRBJ1-1	CSARDLAQVNTEAFF
TRBV27	TRBD1	TRBJ1-5	CASSPRDRMISNQPQHF
TRBV12-3/TRBV12-4	TRBD1	TRBJ1-2	CASAFTGGNYGYTF
TRBV7-9	TRBD2	TRBJ2-2	CASSLSLAASGELFF
TRBV10-3	TRBD1	TRBJ1-1	CAISEVPGQGNTEAFF
TRBV30	NA	TRBJ1-3	CAWTQGTSGNTIYF
TRBV20-1	NA	TRBJ2-7	CSARESGTRGAPYF
TRBV12-3/TRBV12-4	NA	TRBJ2-6	CASRASNSGANVLTF
TRBV7-9	NA	TRBJ1-1	CASSFIGENTEAFF
TRBV4-2	TRBD1	TRBJ2-5	CASSQDRQGRETQYF
TRBV14	TRBD1	TRBJ1-1	CASSQDLLGQGSTEAFF
TRBV14	NA	TRBJ2-2	CASSQLQGYTGELFF
TRBV6-2/TRBV6-3	TRBD1	TRBJ2-2	CASNPDRAWKTGELFF
TRBV12-3/TRBV12-4	NA	TRBJ2-2	CASSLRLILNTGELFF
TRBV12-3/TRBV12-4	TRBD1	TRBJ2-5	CASSPTGAQETQYF